This TCR beta chain was retrieved from a study of blood T cell repertoires in COVID-19 (TCRdb year 2020). In terms of the full investigation: Samples covering the acute and convalescent phases of COVID-19 were provided by collaborators in the United States, Italy and Spain. The prospective study material was composed of cDNA or gDNA derived from T cells, B-cell-depleted T cells, or PBMCs. The dataset comprised deeply sampled blood TCRbeta repertoires from subjects exposed to, actively infected with, or recovered from COVID-19. The repertoires were released in a freely available public database meant as a resource for research on the immune response to SARS-CoV-2. Samples were obtained from the ongoing ImmuneRACE study (first 160 participants) and from 1,000 to 1,500 subjects provided by 6 global collaborators. Sample metadata almost always included a de-identified subject ID, COVID-19 status, age in years and sex. HLA class I and class II types, where available, came from metadata supplied by the sample provider rather than from assay-based typing. Points the paper makes about the study in general: How much clinical and demographic metadata was included differed by source and by participant, and the metadata was provided uncurated.

TCRbeta CDR3 regions were amplified from genomic DNA using the immunoSEQ Assay, a bias-controlled multiplex PCR. The original methods were these. Within the assay, amplification of reference gene primers was used to estimate how many nucleated cells each sample contained. To quantify the absolute abundance of each unique TCRbeta CDR3 rearrangement, sequence reads were collapsed and filtered. For each sample, productive Simpson clonality was calculated as the square root of Simpson's diversity index over productive rearrangements. The source is immuneACCESS, and TCRdb retained only in-frame sequences with V and J called. Part of the clones is not carried over; for the studies checked, unresolved V genes explain less than half of this, and the remainder is unexplained. For V, J and clone size, that table is used; D and trimming come from the DNA. This sample lists about 67,000 clones; 86% were detected once. The ten largest clones represent approximately 4.7% of the sample.

The CDR1 and CDR2 encoded by the germline V gene are LGHNA and YSLEER. Spanning cysteine to phenylalanine, the CDR3 consists of 14 amino acids. Of the read, only the CDR3 DNA is kept; its 42 bases are in frame from base 1. Cut back by 7 bases and 0 bases, the V and J ends lie 9 bases apart. This clone was seen more than once but under ten times. Its specific antigen is unknown. Per-nucleotide qualities are absent, and no much larger clonotype sits a single base away. Each collaborating institution followed its own protocols to collect whole blood in K2EDTA tubes. For TCRbeta analysis, collaborator samples were shipped as frozen whole blood, as isolated PBMCs, or as DNA extracted from either sample type.

The chain joins TRBV4-3 to TRBJ2-2, with the D segment identity uncertain. The receptor was derived from a man aged 50-60 years with active COVID-19. Sequences were obtained from peripheral blood. The CDR3 sequence is CASNEDSNTGELFF. At the DNA level, the sequence is TGCGCCAGCAATGAGGATTCGAACACCGGGGAGCTGTTTTTT.